The clone carrying this T cell receptor (beta chain) has a handful of counts. This sample was included in a study of Graves' ophthalmopathy and Graves' hyperthyroidism. Amplified TCR beta CDR3 regions were obtained using RNA transcripts as template. First-round RT-PCR used HTBI primers; second-round multiplex PCR followed. In TCRdb, the multiplex PCR reads were re-called with MiXCR into one record per CDR3 protein. Of around 470,000 distinct CDR3 sequences in the sample, approximately 15% were seen once. The CDR3 is 16 residues long. The germline CDR1 and CDR2 sequences are SGHDN and FVKESK. V lost 4 bases and J 3 bases, leaving 15 bases between the germline ends.

The rearrangement uses TRBV14 and TRBJ2-2, with D maybe TRBD1 (5 bases). Sequenced input: blood. The TCR originated in a woman aged 25 to 45 with Graves' ophthalmopathy. CDR3 bases: TGTGCCAGCAGCCGAGGACACCAATTCTACACCGGGGAGCTGTTTTTT. The encoded protein is CASSRGHQFYTGELFF.